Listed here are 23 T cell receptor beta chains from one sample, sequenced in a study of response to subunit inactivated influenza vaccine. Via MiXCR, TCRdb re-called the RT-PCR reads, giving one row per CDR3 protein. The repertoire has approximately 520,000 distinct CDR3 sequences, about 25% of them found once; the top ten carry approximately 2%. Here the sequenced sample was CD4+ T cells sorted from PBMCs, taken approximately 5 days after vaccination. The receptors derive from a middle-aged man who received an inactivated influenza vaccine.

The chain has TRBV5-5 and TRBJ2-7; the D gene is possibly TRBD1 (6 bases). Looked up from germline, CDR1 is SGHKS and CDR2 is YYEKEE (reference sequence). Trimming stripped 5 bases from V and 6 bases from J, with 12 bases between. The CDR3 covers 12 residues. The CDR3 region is CASRRDTFEQYF. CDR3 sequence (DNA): TGTGCCAGCAGAAGGGACACCTTCGAGCAGTACTTC.

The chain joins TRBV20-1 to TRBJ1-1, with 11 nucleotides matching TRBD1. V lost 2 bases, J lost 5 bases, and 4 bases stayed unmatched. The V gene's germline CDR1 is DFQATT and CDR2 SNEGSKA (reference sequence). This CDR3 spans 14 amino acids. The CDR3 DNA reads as TGCAGTGCTAGATCCGGGACAGGGGGAACTGAAGCTTTCTTT. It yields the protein CSARSGTGGTEAFF.

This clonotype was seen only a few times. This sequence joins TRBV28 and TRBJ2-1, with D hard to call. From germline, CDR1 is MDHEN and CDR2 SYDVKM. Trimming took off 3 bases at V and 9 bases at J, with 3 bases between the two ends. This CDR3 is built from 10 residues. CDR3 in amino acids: CASSFSEQFF. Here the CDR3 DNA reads TGTGCCAGCAGTTTTAGTGAGCAGTTCTTC.

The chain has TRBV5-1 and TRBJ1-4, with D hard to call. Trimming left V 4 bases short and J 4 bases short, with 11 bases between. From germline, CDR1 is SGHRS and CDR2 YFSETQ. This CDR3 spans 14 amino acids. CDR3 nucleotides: TGCGCCAGCAGCGGGGAAGCTTTTAATGAAAAACTGTTTTTT. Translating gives CASSGEAFNEKLFF.

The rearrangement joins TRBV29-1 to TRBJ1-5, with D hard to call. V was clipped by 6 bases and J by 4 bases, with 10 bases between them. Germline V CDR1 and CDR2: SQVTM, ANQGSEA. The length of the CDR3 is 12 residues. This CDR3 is CSVQEENQPQHF. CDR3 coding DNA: TGCAGCGTGCAGGAAGAAAATCAGCCCCAGCATTTT.

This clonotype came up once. Here the CDR3 DNA reads TGTGCCAGCAGCCTGAGCGGCTCTCGGAGCAATGAGCAGTTCTTC. The encoded protein is CASSLSGSRSNEQFF. This rearrangement joins TRBV9 to TRBJ2-1, with a tentative D call TRBD2 (5 bases). The CDR3 runs to 15 residues. Per the germline V gene, CDR1 is SGDLS and CDR2 is YYNGEE. The V and J ends lost 4 bases and 6 bases respectively, with 17 bases between them. Using reference TRBV9 and TRBJ2-1 for the parts outside the CDR3, the full variable domain is DSGVTQTPKHLITATGQRVTLRCSPRSGDLSVYWYQQSLDQGLQFLIQYYNGEERAKGNILERFSAQQFPDLHSELNLSSLELGDSALYFCASSLSGSRSNEQFFGPGTRLTVL.

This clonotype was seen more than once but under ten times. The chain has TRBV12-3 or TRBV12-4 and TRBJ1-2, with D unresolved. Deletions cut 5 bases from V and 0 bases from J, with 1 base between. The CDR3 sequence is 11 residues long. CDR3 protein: CASSPNYGYTF. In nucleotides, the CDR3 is TGTGCCAGCAGTCCTAACTATGGCTACACCTTC.

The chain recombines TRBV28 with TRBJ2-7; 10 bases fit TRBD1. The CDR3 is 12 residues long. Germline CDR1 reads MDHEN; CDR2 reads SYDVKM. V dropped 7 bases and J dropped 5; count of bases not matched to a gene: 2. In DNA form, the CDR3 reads TGTGCCAGCACCGGGACAGGGGACGAGCAGTACTTC. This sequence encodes CASTGTGDEQYF.

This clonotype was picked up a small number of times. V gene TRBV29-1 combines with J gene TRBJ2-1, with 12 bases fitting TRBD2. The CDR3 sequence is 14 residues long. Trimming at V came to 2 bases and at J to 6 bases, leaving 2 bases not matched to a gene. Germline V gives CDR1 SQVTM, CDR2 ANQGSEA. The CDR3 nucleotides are TGCAGCGTTGAACTAGCGGGAGGGGGCAATGAGCAGTTCTTC. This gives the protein CSVELAGGGNEQFF.

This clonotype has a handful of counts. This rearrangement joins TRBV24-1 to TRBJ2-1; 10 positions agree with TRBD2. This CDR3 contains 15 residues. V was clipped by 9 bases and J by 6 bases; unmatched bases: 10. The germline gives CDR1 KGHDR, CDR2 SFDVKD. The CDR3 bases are TGTGCCACCCAAGAAGCGGGGGGGTCGGGCAATGAGCAGTTCTTC. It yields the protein CATQEAGGSGNEQFF.

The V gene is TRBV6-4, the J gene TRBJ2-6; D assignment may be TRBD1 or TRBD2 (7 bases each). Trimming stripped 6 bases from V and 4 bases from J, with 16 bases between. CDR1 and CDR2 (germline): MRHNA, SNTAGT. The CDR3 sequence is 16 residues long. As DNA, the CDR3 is TGTGCCAGCAGCCCAGGGGGAGGGCCCGGGGCCAACGTCCTGACTTTC. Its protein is CASSPGGGPGANVLTF.

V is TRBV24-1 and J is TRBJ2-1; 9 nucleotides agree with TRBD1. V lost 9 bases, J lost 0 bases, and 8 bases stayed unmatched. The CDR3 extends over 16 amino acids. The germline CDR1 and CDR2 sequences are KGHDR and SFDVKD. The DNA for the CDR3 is TGTGCCACCGGAGGAACGACAGGGGGCTCCTACAATGAGCAGTTCTTC. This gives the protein CATGGTTGGSYNEQFF.

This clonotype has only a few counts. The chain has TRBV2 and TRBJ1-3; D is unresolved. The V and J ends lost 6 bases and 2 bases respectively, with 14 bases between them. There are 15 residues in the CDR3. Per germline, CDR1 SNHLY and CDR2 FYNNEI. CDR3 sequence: CASSHLEGAGNTIYF. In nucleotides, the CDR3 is TGTGCCAGCAGCCACCTAGAGGGTGCTGGAAACACCATATATTTT.

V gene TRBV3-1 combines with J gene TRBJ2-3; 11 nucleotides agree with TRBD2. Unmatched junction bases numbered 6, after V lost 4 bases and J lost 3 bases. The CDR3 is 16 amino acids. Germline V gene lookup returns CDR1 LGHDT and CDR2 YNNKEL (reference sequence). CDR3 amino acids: CASSPPTSGTTDTQYF. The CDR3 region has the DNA TGTGCCAGCAGCCCCCCGACTAGCGGGACGACAGATACGCAGTATTTT.

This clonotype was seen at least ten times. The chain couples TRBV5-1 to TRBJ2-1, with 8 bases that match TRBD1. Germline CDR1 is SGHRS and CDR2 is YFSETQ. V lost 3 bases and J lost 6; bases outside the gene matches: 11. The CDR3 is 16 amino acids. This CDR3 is CASSSIRNTGGNEQFF. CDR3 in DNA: TGCGCCAGCAGCTCGATCCGCAACACAGGGGGCAATGAGCAGTTCTTC. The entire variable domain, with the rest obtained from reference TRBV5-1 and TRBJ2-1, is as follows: KAGVTQTPRYLIKTRGQQVTLSCSPISGHRSVSWYQQTPGQGLQFLFEYFSETQRNKGNFPGRFSGRQFSNSRSEMNVSTLELGDSALYLCASSSIRNTGGNEQFFGPGTRLTVL.

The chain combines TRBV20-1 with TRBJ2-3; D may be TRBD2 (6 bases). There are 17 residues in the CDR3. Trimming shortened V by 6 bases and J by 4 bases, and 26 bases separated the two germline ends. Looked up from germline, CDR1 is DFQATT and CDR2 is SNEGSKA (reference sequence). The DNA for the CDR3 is TGCAGTGCGCCAAAGGTTCGGCGGGACCCTTCCGCAGATACGCAGTATTTT. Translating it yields CSAPKVRRDPSADTQYF.

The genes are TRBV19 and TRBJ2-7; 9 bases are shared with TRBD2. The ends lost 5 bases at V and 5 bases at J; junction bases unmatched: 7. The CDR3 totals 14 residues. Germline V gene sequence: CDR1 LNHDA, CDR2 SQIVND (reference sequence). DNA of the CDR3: TGTGCCAGTAGTCGGCTAGCGGGAAGGGACGAGCAGTACTTC. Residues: CASSRLAGRDEQYF.

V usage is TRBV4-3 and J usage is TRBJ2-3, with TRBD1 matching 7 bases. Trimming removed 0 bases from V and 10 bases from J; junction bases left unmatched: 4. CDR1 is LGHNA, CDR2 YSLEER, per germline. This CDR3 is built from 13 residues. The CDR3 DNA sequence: TGCGCCAGCAGCCAAGATCAAGGGGGCGCGCAGTATTTT. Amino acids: CASSQDQGGAQYF.

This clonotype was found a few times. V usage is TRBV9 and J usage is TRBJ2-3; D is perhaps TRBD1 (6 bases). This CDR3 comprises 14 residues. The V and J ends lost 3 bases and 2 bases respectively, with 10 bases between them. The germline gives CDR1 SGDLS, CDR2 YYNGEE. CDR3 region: CASSDRAATDTQYF. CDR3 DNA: TGTGCCAGCAGCGACAGGGCCGCCACAGATACGCAGTATTTT.

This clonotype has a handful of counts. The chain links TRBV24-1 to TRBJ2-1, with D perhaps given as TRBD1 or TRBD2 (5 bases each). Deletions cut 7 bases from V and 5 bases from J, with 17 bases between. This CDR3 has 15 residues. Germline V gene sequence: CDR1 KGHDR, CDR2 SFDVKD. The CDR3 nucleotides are TGTGCCACCAGGACCCGGGACGCTGGGCACAATGAGCAGTTCTTC. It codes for CATRTRDAGHNEQFF.

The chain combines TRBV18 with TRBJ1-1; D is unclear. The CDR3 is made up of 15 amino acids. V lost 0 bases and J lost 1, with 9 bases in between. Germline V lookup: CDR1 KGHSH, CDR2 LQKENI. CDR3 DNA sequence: TGTGCCAGCTCACCACCGGGCCTTGGGAACACTGAAGCTTTCTTT. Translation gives CASSPPGLGNTEAFF. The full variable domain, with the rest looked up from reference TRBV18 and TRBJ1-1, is NAGVMQNPRHLVRRRGQEARLRCSPMKGHSHVYWYRQLPEEGLKFMVYLQKENIIDESGMPKERFSAEFPKEGPSILRIQQVVRGDSAAYFCASSPPGLGNTEAFFGQGTRLTVV.

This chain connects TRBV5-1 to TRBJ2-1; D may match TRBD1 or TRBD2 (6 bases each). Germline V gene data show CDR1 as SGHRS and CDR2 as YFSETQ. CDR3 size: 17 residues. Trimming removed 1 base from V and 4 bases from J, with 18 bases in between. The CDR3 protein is CASSLSLVRGLYNEQFF. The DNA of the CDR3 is TGCGCCAGCAGCTTGTCATTGGTCCGGGGGCTTTACAATGAGCAGTTCTTC.

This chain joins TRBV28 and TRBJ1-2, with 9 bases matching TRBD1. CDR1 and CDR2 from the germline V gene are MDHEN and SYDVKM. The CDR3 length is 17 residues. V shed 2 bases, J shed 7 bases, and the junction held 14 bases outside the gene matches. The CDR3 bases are TGTGCCAGCAGTTTACCTGGGATGGGACAGGGTTTATCTGGCTACACCTTC. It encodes CASSLPGMGQGLSGYTF.